The rows below give T cell receptor beta chains drawn from one sample of a study of T cells in Graves' hyperthyroidism and ophthalmopathy. TCRdb passed the multiplex PCR reads through MiXCR, listing each CDR3 protein once. Among under 450,000 distinct CDR3 sequences listed, about 15% were seen once. What was sequenced was blood. The source is a woman in her 30s with Graves' hyperthyroidism that later progressed to Graves' ophthalmopathy. Each CDR3 is given with its conserved first and last residue. The D gene is left open where the match is weak. Rows give clone size only sometimes, using once, few, many, or a class for an expanded clone.

j_call | d_call | v_call | clone_size | cdr3_length | cdr3_nt | cdr3_aa
TRBJ2-7 | NA | TRBV5-6 | many | 12 | TGTGCCAGCAGCCGGACCCTAACCGAGCAGTACTTC | CASSRTLTEQYF
TRBJ1-2 | NA | TRBV7-8 | many | 14 | TGTGCCAGCAGCTCCCTACAGGGAAACTATGGCTACACCTTC | CASSSLQGNYGYTF
TRBJ2-1 | NA | TRBV4-1 | NA | 16 | TGCGCCAGCAGCCAAGAATGGTGGGGGACCTACAATGAGCAGTTCTTC | CASSQEWWGTYNEQFF
TRBJ1-1 | NA | TRBV6-1 | NA | 16 | TGTGCCAGCAGGCCTGGGGGGGGCCGGGGGGTTACTGAAGCTTTCTTT | CASRPGGGRGVTEAFF
TRBJ2-5 | TRBD2 | TRBV19 | many | 15 | TGTGCCAGTAGTATCATGGGGGGGGTACAAGAGACCCAGTACTTC | CASSIMGGVQETQYF
TRBJ2-3 | NA | TRBV24-1 | many | 17 | TGTGCCACCAGTGATCTCAGGGGTACGCCGAGCACAGATACGCAGTATTTT | CATSDLRGTPSTDTQYF
TRBJ2-7 | NA | TRBV6-1 | few | 14 | TGTGCCAGCAGTTACGCCCTTCGGGGAGCCGAGCAGTACTTC | CASSYALRGAEQYF
TRBJ1-3 | NA | TRBV28 | NA | 15 | TGTGCCAGCAGCCGGCGACAGATCTCTGGAAACACCATATATTTT | CASSRRQISGNTIYF
TRBJ2-3 | TRBD1 | TRBV7-8 | few | 16 | TGTGCCAGCAGCAAGAACCCAGGACAGGGGCAAGATACGCAGTATTTT | CASSKNPGQGQDTQYF
TRBJ1-1 | NA | TRBV7-8 | many | 13 | TGTGCCAGCAGCCGGGGACGAGGAACTGAAGCTTTCTTT | CASSRGRGTEAFF
TRBJ2-7 | TRBD1 | TRBV20-1 | many | 15 | TGCAGTGCTAGGGGGGCGGACAGGGGGCTGTTTGAGCAGTACTTC | CSARGADRGLFEQYF
TRBJ2-7 | TRBD1 | TRBV3-1 | many | 13 | TGTGCCAGCAGCCAAGGGGACAGCCGAGTGCAGTACTTC | CASSQGDSRVQYF
TRBJ1-2 | NA | TRBV11-2 | many | 16 | TGTGCCAGCAGCTTAGGTTTGGCGCAGGGGAACTATGGCTACACCTTC | CASSLGLAQGNYGYTF
TRBJ2-3 | NA | TRBV7-2 | many | 14 | TGTGCCAGCAGCTTAACCCCTAACACAGATACGCAGTATTTT | CASSLTPNTDTQYF
TRBJ2-3 | TRBD2 | TRBV6-1 | few | 15 | TGTGCCAGCAAGAGTGGCGGGGGAGGAGCAGATACGCAGTATTTT | CASKSGGGGADTQYF
TRBJ2-5 | NA | TRBV4-1 | NA | 15 | TGCGCCAGCAGCCAAGGGTCCAGGGGTCGCGAGACCCAGTACTTC | CASSQGSRGRETQYF
TRBJ2-3 | TRBD2 | TRBV28 | many | 14 | TGTGCCAGCAGCGACCTAGCGGGAGTGGATACGCAGTATTTT | CASSDLAGVDTQYF
TRBJ1-5 | NA | TRBV27 | many | 15 | TGTGCCAGCAGCTCACTAACGAGGGGAAATCAGCCCCAGCATTTT | CASSSLTRGNQPQHF
TRBJ2-2 | NA | TRBV10-3 | many | 14 | TGTGCCATCAGTGAGTTGGACAGCACCGGGGAGCTGTTTTTT | CAISELDSTGELFF
TRBJ2-7 | NA | TRBV6-5 | many | 15 | TGTGCCAGCAGTTCACCTCAGGGTGACCCCTACGAGCAGTACTTC | CASSSPQGDPYEQYF
TRBJ1-2 | NA | TRBV19 | many | 15 | TGTGCCAGTAGAACCTCTGGGGACACTAACTATGGCTACACCTTC | CASRTSGDTNYGYTF
TRBJ1-1 | TRBD1 | TRBV27 | many | 15 | TGTGCCAGCAGTCCCTCCGGGACAGGGAACACTGAAGCTTTCTTT | CASSPSGTGNTEAFF
TRBJ1-4 | NA | TRBV27 | many | 14 | TGTGCCAGAAAGGGATGGGGAACTAATGAAAAACTGTTTTTT | CARKGWGTNEKLFF
TRBJ1-5 | NA | TRBV18 | many | 14 | TGTGCCAGCTCACTGTCCCCTAGCAATCAGCCCCAGCATTTT | CASSLSPSNQPQHF
TRBJ2-1 | NA | TRBV5-1 | NA | 16 | TGCGCCAGCAGCTTGGCCGGCAGTTCCTCCTACAATGAGCAGTTCTTC | CASSLAGSSSYNEQFF
TRBJ2-7 | NA | TRBV3-1 | many | 11 | TGTGCCAGCAGCCAAGCTGTCGAGCAGTACTTC | CASSQAVEQYF
TRBJ2-7 | NA | TRBV27 | many | 14 | TGTGCCAGCAGTTTTCATACCTTATTATACGAGCAGTACTTC | CASSFHTLLYEQYF
TRBJ1-1 | NA | TRBV28 | many | 14 | TGTGCCAGCGACCTGGCAGGGTCGGGCACTGAAGCTTTCTTT | CASDLAGSGTEAFF
TRBJ2-7 | NA | TRBV3-1 | NA | 13 | TGTGCCAGCAGCCAAAGTCACTCCTACGAGCAGTACTTC | CASSQSHSYEQYF
TRBJ1-2 | NA | TRBV15 | many | 15 | TGTGCCACCAGCCCCGACCGGGACCTAAACTATGGCTACACCTTC | CATSPDRDLNYGYTF
TRBJ1-2 | NA | TRBV29-1 | many | 11 | TGCAGCGTTGGCAGCGCCTATGGCTACACCTTC | CSVGSAYGYTF
TRBJ1-1 | NA | TRBV5-1 | NA | 14 | TGCGCCAGCAGCTTGGAGGGGGGACGCACTGAAGCTTTCTTT | CASSLEGGRTEAFF
TRBJ2-1 | NA | TRBV19 | NA | 13 | TGTGCCAGTAGCCCGGACTATCCTAATGAGCAGTTCTTC | CASSPDYPNEQFF
TRBJ2-7 | TRBD1 | TRBV6-1 | few | 16 | TGTGCCAGCAGTGAAGCGTGGACAGGCTACTCCTACGAGCAGTACTTC | CASSEAWTGYSYEQYF
TRBJ2-7 | NA | TRBV5-6 | NA | 13 | TGTGCCAGCAGCGCGGGGTCCACCTACGAGCAGTACTTC | CASSAGSTYEQYF
TRBJ1-2 | NA | TRBV5-1 | many | 15 | TGCGCCAGCAGCTTGGCAGGCAGGGGCGACTATGGCTACACCTTC | CASSLAGRGDYGYTF
TRBJ1-1 | NA | TRBV5-1 | few | 17 | TGCGCCAGCAGCTTGGTAGGGGGACGCTCCATGAACACTGAAGCTTTCTTT | CASSLVGGRSMNTEAFF
TRBJ2-7 | NA | TRBV20-1 | many | 14 | TGCAGTGCTAGAGGCTTGGACCGCCACTACGAGCAGTACTTC | CSARGLDRHYEQYF
TRBJ1-2 | NA | TRBV12-3/TRBV12-4 | many | 14 | TGTGCCAGCAGTTTGCACAGATCTAACTATGGCTACACCTTC | CASSLHRSNYGYTF
TRBJ1-2 | NA | TRBV3-1 | many | 15 | TGTGCCAGCAGCCAAGGGAACTGGGGATTGTATGGCTACACCTTC | CASSQGNWGLYGYTF
TRBJ1-2 | NA | TRBV7-9 | many | 17 | TGTGCCAGCAGCTTAGCTTTGATGGCTCTAGAAAACTATGGCTACACCTTC | CASSLALMALENYGYTF